Reported below is one TCR beta chain. This receptor's antigen is unknown. There are no base qualities to consult, and no much larger clone falls within one base. Patients chosen for sequencing had shown expansion of CD8+CD57+ cells by flow cytometry. Severe acquired aplastic anemia was diagnosed in all patients according to International Study of Aplastic Anemia and Agranulocytosis and Camitta criteria. No therapy had been received by the patients at the time of blood sampling. TCR repertoires of sorted CD4+ and CD8+ blood T cells from severe aplastic anemia patients and healthy subjects were deep-sequenced in the study. Patients were enrolled in the USA under clinicaltrials.gov protocols 00001620, 01623167, 00001397, 00071045, 00081523 and 00961064. Ficoll-Paque density gradient centrifugation was used to isolate peripheral blood mononuclear cells. CD4+ and CD8+ T cells were sorted by FACS or magnetic beads before DNA extraction.

The data are from a study of CD8+CD57+ T cells in acquired aplastic anemia (dated by TCRdb to 2017 to 2018). General notes on the study: On average, sorted CD4+ and CD8+ cells yielded 3 to 4 ug of extracted DNA, with a range of roughly 0.18 to 30 ug. CD8+CD57+ expansion was defined as a frequency above the mean frequency observed in healthy subjects.

Study-level results and caveats: Although twenty-nine CD8+ CDR3 sequences were shared by patients and controls, these sequences appeared highly expressed in patients and within the immunodominant clones of patients. No significant difference in CD8+ Simpson's diversity was found between patients and healthy controls (P=0.060).

Genomic DNA was used as template for profiling of TCR beta VDJ combinations and CDR3 sequences. An Illumina HiSeq 2000 was the platform used for TCR repertoire sequencing. For the original study's pipeline: TRBV/TRBJ rearrangement plots, CDR3 size and DJ length profiles, and Simpson's diversity index were used to assess repertoires. The most abundant DNA sequence in the deep sequencing data was defined as the immunodominant clone. CDR3 amino acid sequences were screened for sharing across subjects and were compared with published repertoires and the VDJdb database. TCRdb redid the processing of the public reads, applying fastp at Q25 and MiXCR, and retained in-frame beta chains. Every CDR3 protein is listed once, alongside the most common genes and DNA of its rows. TCRdb's processing, not the authors', yielded these V and J calls. The sample records tens of thousands of distinct CDR3 sequences, 70% of which are singletons. The ten largest clones take up 80% to 90% of the sample.

Per the germline V gene, SQVTM is the CDR1 and ANQGSEA is the CDR2. The cysteine opens and the phenylalanine closes a CDR3 of 14 amino acids. Only the CDR3 DNA stays, 42 bases, in frame from base 1. V and J lose 1 base and 0 bases, and a span of 6 bases separates them. Material for sequencing was sorted CD4+, CD8+, or CD8+CD57+ T cells (not recorded which) from PBMCs. The rearranged segments are TRBV29-1 and TRBJ2-2; no D gene call is confident. This sequence originates from a human donor with aplastic anemia. The nucleotides are TGCAGCGTTGAAGTGGGAACGAACACCGGGGAGCTGTTTTTT. This sequence encodes CSVEVGTNTGELFF.